The 19 T cell receptor beta chains presented below share a single source sample, sequenced in a study of CD8 T cells in Susac syndrome. Random hexamers were used to reverse transcribe an amount of roughly 0.5 to 1 ug RNA. TCRdb recomputed calls from the immunoSEQ multiplex PCR reads with MiXCR, one row per CDR3 protein. The sample lists 71,000 or so distinct CDR3 sequences, just over 90% occurring once. Sequencing used CD4+ T cells from PBMCs. Receptor source: a human donor with Susac syndrome.

The chain recombines TRBV20-1 with TRBJ2-1, with TRBD1 matching 10 bases. CDR1 is DFQATT and CDR2 is SNEGSKA in the germline V gene (reference sequence). The CDR3 is 16 residues long. Germline trimming cut 5 bases from V and 3 bases from J; bases unmatched to any gene: 10. The CDR3 nucleotides read TGCAGTGCTCGGAACCCGGGACAGGGGTTCTACAATGAGCAGTTCTTC. Its protein product is CSARNPGQGFYNEQFF.

This clonotype was detected only once. The chain uses TRBV5-1 and TRBJ2-3; tentatively, D is TRBD2 (6 bases). Deletions cut 4 bases from V and 4 bases from J, with 22 bases between. This CDR3 has 17 residues. Per germline, CDR1 SGHRS and CDR2 YFSETQ. The CDR3 region is CASSQYAGPSAADTQYF. The CDR3 DNA follows: TGCGCCAGCAGCCAATACGCGGGACCTAGCGCTGCAGATACGCAGTATTTT.

The V gene is TRBV5-1, the J gene TRBJ1-2; D remains ambiguous. Between the trimmed V and J ends, which lost 0 bases and 9 bases, there was a span of 15 bases. Looked up from germline, CDR1 is SGHRS and CDR2 is YFSETQ. The CDR3 totals 14 residues. DNA for the CDR3: TGCGCCAGCAGCTTGGCCGGTGAAGACTGGAGCTACACCTTC. Amino acids: CASSLAGEDWSYTF.

The J gene is TRBJ2-7, the V gene TRBV7-8; 9 bases agree with TRBD1. V shed 2 bases, J shed 1 base, and the junction held 3 bases outside the gene matches. Germline V CDR1 and CDR2: SGHVS, FQNEAQ. The CDR3 is made up of 15 amino acids. For the CDR3, the DNA is TGTGCCAGCAGCTTAAGGGGACAGGGATCCTACGAGCAGTACTTC. This sequence encodes CASSLRGQGSYEQYF. Variable domain in full (rest from reference TRBV7-8 and TRBJ2-7): GAGVSQSPRYKVAKRGQDVALRCDPISGHVSLFWYQQALGQGPEFLTYFQNEAQLDKSGLPSDRFFAERPEGSVSTLKIQRTQQEDSAVYLCASSLRGQGSYEQYFGPGTRLTVT.

The chain employs TRBV19 and TRBJ1-1; 9 bases fit TRBD1. Germline V gene sequence: CDR1 LNHDA, CDR2 SQIVND (reference sequence). The CDR3 is 17 amino acids. J lost 2 bases, V lost 7 bases, and 14 bases had no gene match. CDR3: CASTPLPGTGSNTEAFF. The CDR3 DNA reads TGTGCCAGTACCCCCCTGCCCGGGACAGGGTCCAACACTGAAGCTTTCTTT.

This chain uses TRBV28 with TRBJ2-7; TRBD2 is a possible D gene (6 bases). The CDR3 is made up of 12 amino acids. V dropped 5 bases and J dropped 3 bases, with 8 bases sitting between them. Germline CDR1 is MDHEN and CDR2 is SYDVKM. CDR3: CASSTGGYEQYF. For the CDR3, the DNA is TGTGCCAGCAGTACCGGGGGCTACGAGCAGTACTTC.

The V call is TRBV2, the J call TRBJ2-2, with D possibly being TRBD1 or TRBD2 (6 bases each). The CDR3 is 17 amino acids. CDR1 is SNHLY and CDR2 is FYNNEI in the germline V gene. Trimming pared 7 bases from V and 0 bases from J, leaving 18 bases between. The CDR3: CASTTSIGGPNTGELFF. The CDR3, as DNA: TGTGCCAGCACAACTTCGATCGGGGGCCCGAACACCGGGGAGCTGTTTTTT.

A single count supports this clonotype. V gene TRBV20-1 combines with J gene TRBJ2-7, with TRBD2 matching 9 bases. Germline-derived CDR1 and CDR2 are DFQATT and SNEGSKA (reference sequence). This CDR3 spans 15 amino acids. The V and J ends lost 3 bases and 0 bases, in that order; junction bases with no gene match: 6. CDR3 loop: CSASSGGPSSYEQYF. For the CDR3, the DNA is TGCAGTGCTAGCAGCGGGGGGCCAAGCTCCTACGAGCAGTACTTC.

Note on this clonotype: The junction departs from germline at one end; a sequencing error may be responsible. The chain joins TRBV5-4 to TRBJ2-1; D is uncertain. CDR1 is SGHNT, CDR2 YYREEE, per germline (reference sequence). The CDR3 spans 16 residues. The CDR3 protein is CASSLPILTAYNEQLF. The CDR3 nucleotides read TGTGCCAGCAGCTTACCGATTTTAACGGCCTACAATGAGCAGCTCTTC. The entire variable domain, with the rest obtained from reference TRBV5-4 and TRBJ2-1, is as follows: ETGVTQSPTHLIKTRGQQVTLRCSSQSGHNTVSWYQQALGQGPQFIFQYYREEENGRGNFPPRFSGLQFPNYSSELNVNALELDDSALYLCASSLPILTAYNEQLFGPGTRLTVL.

The chain couples TRBV6-2 or TRBV6-3 to TRBJ1-1; possibly TRBD1 for D (6 bases). Germline-derived CDR1 and CDR2 are MNHEY and SVGEGT. V was shortened by 5 bases and J by 0 bases, with 16 bases between the two germline ends. The CDR3 totals 16 residues. The CDR3 reads CASSDHLTGMNTEAFF. Written as DNA, the CDR3 is TGTGCCAGCAGTGACCATCTGACAGGCATGAACACTGAAGCTTTCTTT.

V gene TRBV14 combines with J gene TRBJ2-3; D gene unclear. CDR1 is SGHDN and CDR2 is FVKESK in the germline V gene. V dropped 1 base and J dropped 4 bases, with 6 bases sitting between them. This CDR3 has 13 residues. CDR3 residues: CASSQGAADTQYF. In DNA form, the CDR3 reads TGTGCCAGCAGCCAAGGGGCGGCAGATACGCAGTATTTT.

V gene TRBV21-1 combines with J gene TRBJ2-7. TRBV21-1 is an annotated pseudogene. There are 11 residues in the CDR3. CDR3 DNA: TGTGCCAGCAGCAAGGTTTACGAGCAGTACTTC. Its translation is CASSKVYEQYF.

This rearrangement joins TRBV7-9 to TRBJ2-3, with D tentatively TRBD2 (5 bases). The CDR3 length is 14 residues. From germline, CDR1 is SEHNR and CDR2 FQNEAQ (reference sequence). The V gene lost 5 bases and the J gene lost 5 bases, with 14 bases spanning the gap. The CDR3 sequence: CASSLTGSRDTQYF. Written as DNA, the CDR3 is TGTGCCAGCAGCCTAACTGGGAGTCGAGATACGCAGTATTTT.

The V gene is TRBV28, the J gene TRBJ2-5; TRBD1 agrees at 7 bases. This CDR3 region has 14 residues. Germline V CDR1 and CDR2: MDHEN, SYDVKM. The trim removed 5 bases at V and 5 bases at J, leaving 8 bases unmatched. The CDR3 loop is CASSQTTGEETQYF. The CDR3, as DNA: TGTGCCAGCAGTCAAACTACAGGGGAGGAGACCCAGTACTTC.

This clonotype was detected only once. The CDR3 here is CSVSFSRIVRDDYEQYF. Written as DNA, the CDR3 is TGCAGCGTCAGTTTCTCCCGTATCGTCCGGGACGACTACGAGCAGTACTTC. V and J are TRBV29-1 and TRBJ2-7; either TRBD1 or TRBD2 may fit D (5 bases each). The germline CDR1 and CDR2 sequences are SQVTM and ANQGSEA. The CDR3 spans 17 residues. Trimming took off 6 bases at V and 3 bases at J, with 27 bases between the two ends.

The V and J genes are TRBV30 and TRBJ2-1, with 7 bases identical to TRBD1. J was trimmed by 4 bases and V by 5 bases; bases with no gene match: 8. The CDR3 runs 14 residues. Germline-derived CDR1 and CDR2 are GTSNPN and SVGIG (reference sequence). CDR3 coding DNA: TGTGCCTGGTGGAGGCACAGGGGATACAATGAGCAGTTCTTC. It specifies CAWWRHRGYNEQFF.

The chain couples TRBV28 to TRBJ2-7, with D possibly TRBD1 on 6 matching bases. CDR1 is MDHEN, CDR2 SYDVKM, per germline. V dropped 2 bases and J dropped 2 bases, with 16 bases sitting between them. The CDR3 spans 16 residues. The CDR3: CASSLTTGFGAYEQYF. DNA of the CDR3: TGTGCCAGCAGTTTAACAACAGGGTTTGGGGCCTACGAGCAGTACTTC.

The rearrangement uses TRBV5-1 and TRBJ2-6; D unresolved. CDR1 is SGHRS and CDR2 is YFSETQ in the germline V gene. V was shortened by 0 bases and J by 2 bases, with 9 bases between the two germline ends. The CDR3 has 16 amino acids. CDR3 coding DNA: TGCGCCAGCAGCTTGGCCGGGTTAGCTGGGGCCAACGTCCTGACTTTC. Protein product: CASSLAGLAGANVLTF. Full variable domain (rest looked up from reference TRBV5-1 and TRBJ2-6): KAGVTQTPRYLIKTRGQQVTLSCSPISGHRSVSWYQQTPGQGLQFLFEYFSETQRNKGNFPGRFSGRQFSNSRSEMNVSTLELGDSALYLCASSLAGLAGANVLTFGAGSRLTVL.

The CDR3 loop reads CSALQALQETQYF. The CDR3 nucleotides read TGCAGTGCCCTACAGGCTTTGCAAGAGACCCAGTACTTC. The chain carries TRBV20-1 and TRBJ2-5, with a tentative D call TRBD1 (5 bases). The germline V gene has CDR1 DFQATT and CDR2 SNEGSKA (reference sequence). V lost 6 bases and J 2 bases, leaving 13 bases between the germline ends. The CDR3 is 13 amino acids.